Presented here are 26 T cell receptor beta chains from one specimen sequenced in a study of blood T cell repertoires in COVID-19. Clones were read by immunoSEQ multiplex PCR, and TCRdb kept only the in-frame ones, dropping some. This table has approximately 200,000 clones, about 80% appearing once. The sample was peripheral blood. Every receptor here comes from a woman at least 80 years old with COVID-19, enrolled during active disease.

V usage is TRBV5-1 and J usage is TRBJ1-1, with TRBD1 matching over 8 bases. The CDR3 covers 16 residues. Germline V gene data show CDR1 as SGHRS and CDR2 as YFSETQ. The V and J ends lost 0 bases and 4 bases, in that order; junction bases with no gene match: 8. Written as DNA, the CDR3 is TGCGCCAGCAGCTTGGAGGCGGACAGGGTGGCCACTGAAGCTTTCTTT. This sequence encodes CASSLEADRVATEAFF.

This chain joins TRBV19 and TRBJ2-3; a weak D match, TRBD1 (5 bases). Germline-derived CDR1 and CDR2 are LNHDA and SQIVND (reference sequence). Deletions cut 2 bases from V and 2 bases from J, with 8 bases between. The CDR3 loop spans 14 amino acids. Here the CDR3 DNA reads TGTGCCAGTAGTATATCAGGACACACAGATACGCAGTATTTT. Translating gives CASSISGHTDTQYF.

The chain combines TRBV27 with TRBJ2-1; 12 bases agree with TRBD2. CDR1 is MNHEY and CDR2 is SMNVEV in the germline V gene (reference sequence). V was clipped by 6 bases and J by 7 bases; unmatched bases: 4. The CDR3 extends over 14 amino acids. The CDR3 loop reads CASSRGLAGNEQFF. CDR3 in DNA: TGTGCCAGCAGCCGGGGACTAGCGGGTAATGAGCAGTTCTTC.

The V and J genes are TRBV5-1 and TRBJ2-7; 11 bases line up with TRBD2. Unmatched junction bases numbered 9, after V lost 7 bases and J lost 6 bases. The CDR3 contains 14 residues. Germline V lookup: CDR1 SGHRS, CDR2 YFSETQ. The CDR3 sequence: CASRISGGAREQYF. DNA of the CDR3: TGCGCCAGCCGGATTAGCGGGGGGGCTCGCGAGCAGTACTTC.

The chain recombines TRBV5-5 with TRBJ1-6, with 7 bases that match TRBD1. This CDR3 is built from 14 residues. CDR1 and CDR2 from the germline V gene are SGHKS and YYEKEE (reference sequence). J gave up 8 bases and V 1 base, and 3 bases lay outside the gene matches. CDR3 coding DNA: TGTGCCAGCAGCTTGTACAGGGGATATTCACCCCTCCACTTT. This codes for CASSLYRGYSPLHF. The full variable domain, rest sourced from reference TRBV5-5 and TRBJ1-6, is DAGVTQSPTHLIKTRGQQVTLRCSPISGHKSVSWYQQVLGQGPQFIFQYYEKEERGRGNFPDRFSARQFPNYSSELNVNALLLGDSALYLCASSLYRGYSPLHFGNGTRLTVT.

The chain has TRBV18 and TRBJ2-5, with 15 bases matching TRBD2. The CDR3 contains 20 residues. Germline CDR1 reads KGHSH; CDR2 reads LQKENI. The ends lost 2 bases at V and 2 bases at J; junction bases unmatched: 12. CDR3 loop: CASSPGRVPGLAGGQETQYF. As DNA, the CDR3 is TGTGCCAGCTCACCAGGGAGAGTTCCCGGACTAGCGGGAGGGCAAGAGACCCAGTACTTC.

The V call is TRBV18, the J call TRBJ1-2, with D possibly being TRBD1 (6 bases). CDR1 KGHSH and CDR2 LQKENI come from the germline V gene. CDR3 length: 15 amino acids. V dropped 1 base and J dropped 4 bases, with 13 bases sitting between them. CDR3 DNA: TGTGCCAGCTCACCACGGCCCCGGGACACCTATGGCTACACCTTC. Its translation is CASSPRPRDTYGYTF.

The chain couples TRBV29-1 to TRBJ2-5; D possibly corresponds to TRBD1 (6 bases). The V end was cut by 6 bases, the J end by 1 base, with 9 bases between. In germline, CDR1 is SQVTM, CDR2 ANQGSEA. The CDR3 has 12 residues. CDR3 region: CSVNRVQETQYF. The CDR3 region has the DNA TGCAGCGTCAACAGGGTCCAAGAGACCCAGTACTTC.

The CDR3 DNA follows: TGTGCCACCAGCAGAGCCCAACCGGGACAGGGATTCTACGAGCAGTACTTC. Its translation is CATSRAQPGQGFYEQYF. The rearrangement uses TRBV15 and TRBJ2-7; 9 positions agree with TRBD1. The CDR3 runs 17 residues. CDR1 and CDR2 from the germline V gene are LNHNV and YYDKDF (reference sequence). J gave up 3 bases and V 1 base, and 10 bases lay outside the gene matches.

The chain employs TRBV12-5 and TRBJ2-1; TRBD2 is a possible D gene (5 bases). Germline lookup yields CDR1 LGHNT and CDR2 FRNRAP. This CDR3 spans 13 amino acids. V gave up 7 bases and J gave up 10 bases, with 17 bases separating them. The CDR3 nucleotides read TGTGCTAGTGCCAAACCCACCGGCGGGGAGCAGTTCTTC. Encoded protein: CASAKPTGGEQFF.

This clone was observed a handful of times. CDR3 sequence: CASSTQTNQPQHF. CDR3 in DNA: TGTGCCAGCAGCACTCAAACCAATCAGCCCCAGCATTTT. The gene calls are TRBV9 and TRBJ1-5; no reliable D call. The CDR3 is made up of 13 amino acids. With 4 bases removed from V and 3 bases from J, the gap between germline ends came to 8 bases. CDR1 and CDR2 (germline): SGDLS, YYNGEE.

This sequence joins TRBV25-1 and TRBJ1-3; TRBD1 might be the D (5 bases). The CDR3 loop spans 15 amino acids. Germline V gene data show CDR1 as MGHDK and CDR2 as SYGVNS. Deletions cut 7 bases from V and 0 bases from J, with 13 bases between. CDR3 nucleotides: TGTGCCAGCACCCCGCCAGGGTTCTCTGGAAACACCATATATTTT. This translates into CASTPPGFSGNTIYF.

The rearrangement links TRBV19 to TRBJ2-7; 11 bases fit TRBD1. The V gene end was trimmed by 6 bases and the J gene end by 6 bases; junction bases not matched to a gene: 4. CDR1 and CDR2 (germline): LNHDA, SQIVND (reference sequence). The CDR3 contains 13 residues. The CDR3 DNA reads as TGTGCCAGTAGGGGACAGGGGGGTGGCGAGCAGTACTTC. Protein product: CASRGQGGGEQYF.

This clone is a singleton in its sample. The V gene is TRBV19, the J gene TRBJ2-1, with a weak D call TRBD2 (6 bases). V dropped 2 bases and J dropped 0 bases, with 11 bases sitting between them. The CDR3 runs to 16 residues. In germline, CDR1 is LNHDA, CDR2 SQIVND (reference sequence). CDR3 sequence (DNA): TGTGCCAGTAGTATAACTAGCTCAGGCTCCTACAATGAGCAGTTCTTC. It encodes CASSITSSGSYNEQFF.

The chain joins TRBV7-8 to TRBJ1-1; weak D call: TRBD1 (6 bases). Germline lookup yields CDR1 SGHVS and CDR2 FQNEAQ. The CDR3 loop spans 15 amino acids. V lost 5 bases to trimming and J lost 5 bases, with 18 bases between them. The CDR3 nucleotides read TGTGCCAGCAGCCCAGAGGGCCAGGGGCGAACTGAAGCTTTCTTT. This codes for CASSPEGQGRTEAFF.

The chain uses TRBV5-1 and TRBJ2-1; weak D call: TRBD2 (6 bases). This CDR3 region has 15 residues. Trimming shortened V by 4 bases and J by 2 bases, and 13 bases separated the two germline ends. The germline V gene encodes CDR1 SGHRS and CDR2 YFSETQ. CDR3 nucleotides: TGCGCCAGCAGCAGGGAACCGGGAGCCTACAATGAGCAGTTCTTC. Translating it yields CASSREPGAYNEQFF.

This clone came up a few times. The chain links TRBV5-8 to TRBJ1-2; 9 positions match TRBD1. CDR3 length equals 14 residues. V shed 4 bases, J shed 6 bases, and the junction held 7 bases outside the gene matches. The germline CDR1 and CDR2 sequences are SGHTS and YDEGEE. The DNA for the CDR3 is TGTGCCAGCAGCAAAAAACAGGGGGCACATGGCTACACCTTC. Amino acids: CASSKKQGAHGYTF.

The sample holds one count of this clone. The chain links TRBV9 to TRBJ2-1; 9 bases map to TRBD2. V lost 1 base, J lost 4 bases, and 0 bases stayed unmatched. This CDR3 spans 14 amino acids. Germline V lookup: CDR1 SGDLS, CDR2 YYNGEE. The CDR3 here is CASSVTSGYNEQFF. The CDR3 nucleotides are TGTGCCAGCAGCGTAACTAGCGGGTACAATGAGCAGTTCTTC.

This clone was seen a handful of times. V is TRBV28 and J is TRBJ2-1; D is possibly TRBD1 (7 bases). Germline assignment: CDR1 MDHEN and CDR2 SYDVKM. This CDR3 has 15 residues. With 5 bases removed from V and 8 bases from J, the gap between germline ends came to 19 bases. CDR3 residues: CASSPPGGLLDEQFF. The CDR3, as DNA: TGTGCCAGCAGTCCCCCAGGGGGGTTGTTGGATGAGCAGTTCTTC.

This clone was observed a single time. This chain uses TRBV2 with TRBJ1-1; 9 bases are a match to TRBD1. J gave up 6 bases and V 9 bases, and 14 bases lay outside the gene matches. The germline gives CDR1 SNHLY, CDR2 FYNNEI. The CDR3 is 15 amino acids. In DNA, the CDR3 is TGTGCCAGTCCGGGACAGGGCATATTCCAGGCTGAAGCTTTCTTT. Residues: CASPGQGIFQAEAFF.

The rearrangement links TRBV7-3 to TRBJ2-1; 8 positions agree with TRBD1. This CDR3 has 13 amino acids. Trimming removed 5 bases from V and 6 bases from J; junction bases left unmatched: 3. Germline V gene sequence: CDR1 SGHTA, CDR2 FQGTGA. The CDR3 spells CASSQTGGNEQFF. For the CDR3, the DNA is TGTGCCAGCAGCCAAACAGGGGGCAATGAGCAGTTCTTC.

This clone appeared a single time. The rearrangement joins TRBV19 to TRBJ1-4; 7 bases match TRBD1. CDR3 size: 14 residues. V was pared by 8 bases and J by 5 bases, with 8 bases of the junction left unmatched. Per germline, CDR1 LNHDA and CDR2 SQIVND (reference sequence). The CDR3 reads CASALAGQNEKLFF. The CDR3, as DNA: TGTGCCAGTGCCCTAGCGGGACAGAATGAAAAACTGTTTTTT.

The DNA for the CDR3 is TGTGCCAGCAGCCAAGTTCGCGGGGGGGCCGCCGAGACCCAGTACTTC. Its protein product is CASSQVRGGAAETQYF. The chain recombines TRBV3-1 (or the pseudogene TRBV3-2) with TRBJ2-5; 9 nucleotides line up with TRBD2. J was trimmed by 5 bases and V by 1 base; bases with no gene match: 8. CDR1 and CDR2 (germline): LGHDT, YNNKEL (reference sequence). This CDR3 is 16 amino acids long.

The gene calls are TRBV25-1 and TRBJ1-2; D gene unclear. Trimming stripped 10 bases from V and 1 base from J, with 19 bases between. This CDR3 is 15 amino acids long. The germline V gene encodes CDR1 MGHDK and CDR2 SYGVNS. CDR3: CATSRRARYNYGYTF. CDR3 in DNA: TGTGCCACCTCCCGGAGGGCACGATATAACTATGGCTACACCTTC.

This clone was detected only a few times. V usage is TRBV5-1 and J usage is TRBJ2-1; D is possibly TRBD2 (5 bases). The V end was cut by 1 base, the J end by 8 bases, with 13 bases between. The V gene's germline CDR1 is SGHRS and CDR2 YFSETQ. The CDR3 loop spans 14 amino acids. The CDR3 spells CASSLWGDPDEQFF. CDR3 bases: TGCGCCAGCAGCTTGTGGGGAGATCCCGATGAGCAGTTCTTC.

The chain combines TRBV19 with TRBJ1-1; 11 nucleotides line up with TRBD1. Germline V gene sequence: CDR1 LNHDA, CDR2 SQIVND (reference sequence). The CDR3 extends over 16 amino acids. Trimming removed 9 bases from V and 10 bases from J; junction bases left unmatched: 19. CDR3 protein: CASLKGRGTGGYGAFF. CDR3 nucleotides: TGTGCCAGCCTGAAAGGTCGTGGGACAGGGGGATATGGAGCTTTCTTT.